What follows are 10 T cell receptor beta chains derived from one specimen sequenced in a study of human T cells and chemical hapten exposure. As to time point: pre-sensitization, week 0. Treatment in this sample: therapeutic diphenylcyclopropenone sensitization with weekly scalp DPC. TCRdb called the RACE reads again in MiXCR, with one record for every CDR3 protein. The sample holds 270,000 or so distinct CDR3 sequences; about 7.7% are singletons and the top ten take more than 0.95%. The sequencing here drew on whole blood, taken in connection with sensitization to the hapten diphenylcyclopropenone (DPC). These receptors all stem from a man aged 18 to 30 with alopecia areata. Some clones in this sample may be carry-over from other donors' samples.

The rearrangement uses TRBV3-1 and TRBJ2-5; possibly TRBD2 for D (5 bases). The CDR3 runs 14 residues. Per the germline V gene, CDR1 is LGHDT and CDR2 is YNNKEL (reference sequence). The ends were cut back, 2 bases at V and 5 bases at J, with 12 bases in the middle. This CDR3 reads CASSQRFTGETQYF. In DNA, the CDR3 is TGTGCCAGCAGCCAACGTTTTACGGGGGAGACCCAGTACTTC.

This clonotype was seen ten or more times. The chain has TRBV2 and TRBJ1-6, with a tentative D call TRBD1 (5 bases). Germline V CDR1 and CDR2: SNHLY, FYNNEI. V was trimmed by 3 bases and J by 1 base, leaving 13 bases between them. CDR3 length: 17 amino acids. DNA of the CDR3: TGTGCCAGCAGTGACGGGGACGGGGGTTCCTATAATTCACCCCTCCACTTT. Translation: CASSDGDGGSYNSPLHF.

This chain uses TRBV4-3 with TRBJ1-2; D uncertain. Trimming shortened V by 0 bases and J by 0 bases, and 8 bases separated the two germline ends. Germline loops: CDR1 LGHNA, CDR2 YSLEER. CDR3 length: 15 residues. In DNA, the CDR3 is TGCGCCAGCAGCCAAGATGGCGGACCTAACTATGGCTACACCTTC. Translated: CASSQDGGPNYGYTF.

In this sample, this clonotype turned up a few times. As DNA, the CDR3 is TGCAGTGCTAGAAATTGGACAGTCCGACAGAGAAAACTGTTTTTT. Its protein is CSARNWTVRQRKLFF. V gene TRBV20-1 combines with J gene TRBJ1-4, with D perhaps matching TRBD1 (6 bases). Germline assignment: CDR1 DFQATT and CDR2 SNEGSKA (reference sequence). CDR3 length: 15 residues. V was clipped by 2 bases and J by 10 bases, with 20 bases between them.

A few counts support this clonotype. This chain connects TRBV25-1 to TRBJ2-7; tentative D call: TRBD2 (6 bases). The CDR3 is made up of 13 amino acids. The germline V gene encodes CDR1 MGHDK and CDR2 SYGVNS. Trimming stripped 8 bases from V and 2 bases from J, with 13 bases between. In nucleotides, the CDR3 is TGTGCCAGCTGGGGGGACGGAGCCTACGAGCAGTACTTC. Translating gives CASWGDGAYEQYF.

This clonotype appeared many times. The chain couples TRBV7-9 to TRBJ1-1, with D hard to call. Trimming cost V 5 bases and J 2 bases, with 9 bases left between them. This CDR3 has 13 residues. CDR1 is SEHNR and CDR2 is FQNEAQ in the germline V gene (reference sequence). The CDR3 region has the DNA TGTGCCAGCAGCGTTAGCCATAACACTGAAGCTTTCTTT. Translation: CASSVSHNTEAFF.

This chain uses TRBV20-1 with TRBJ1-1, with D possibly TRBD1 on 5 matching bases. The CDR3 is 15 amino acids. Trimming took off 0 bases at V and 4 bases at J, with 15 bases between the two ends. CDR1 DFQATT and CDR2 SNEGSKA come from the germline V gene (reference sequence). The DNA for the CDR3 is TGCAGTGCTAGAGATGCAGGGACGATAAGCACTGAAGCTTTCTTT. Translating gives CSARDAGTISTEAFF.

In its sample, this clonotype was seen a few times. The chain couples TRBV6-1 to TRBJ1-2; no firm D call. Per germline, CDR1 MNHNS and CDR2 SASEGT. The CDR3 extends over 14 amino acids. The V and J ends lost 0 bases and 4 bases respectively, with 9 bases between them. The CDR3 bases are TGTGCCAGCAGTGAAGCTCCCCAGGCCTATGGCTACACCTTC. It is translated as CASSEAPQAYGYTF.

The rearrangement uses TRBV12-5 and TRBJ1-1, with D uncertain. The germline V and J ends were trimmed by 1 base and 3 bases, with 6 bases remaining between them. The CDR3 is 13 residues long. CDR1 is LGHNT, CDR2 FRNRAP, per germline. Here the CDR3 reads CASGLGEDTEAFF. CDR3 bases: TGTGCTAGTGGTTTGGGGGAGGACACTGAAGCTTTCTTT.

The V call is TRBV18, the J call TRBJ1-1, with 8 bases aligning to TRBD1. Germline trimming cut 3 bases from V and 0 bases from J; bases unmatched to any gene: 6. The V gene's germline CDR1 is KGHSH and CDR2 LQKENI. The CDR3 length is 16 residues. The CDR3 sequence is CASSPGLTGVNTEAFF. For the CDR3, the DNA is TGTGCCAGCTCACCGGGCCTGACAGGGGTGAACACTGAAGCTTTCTTT.